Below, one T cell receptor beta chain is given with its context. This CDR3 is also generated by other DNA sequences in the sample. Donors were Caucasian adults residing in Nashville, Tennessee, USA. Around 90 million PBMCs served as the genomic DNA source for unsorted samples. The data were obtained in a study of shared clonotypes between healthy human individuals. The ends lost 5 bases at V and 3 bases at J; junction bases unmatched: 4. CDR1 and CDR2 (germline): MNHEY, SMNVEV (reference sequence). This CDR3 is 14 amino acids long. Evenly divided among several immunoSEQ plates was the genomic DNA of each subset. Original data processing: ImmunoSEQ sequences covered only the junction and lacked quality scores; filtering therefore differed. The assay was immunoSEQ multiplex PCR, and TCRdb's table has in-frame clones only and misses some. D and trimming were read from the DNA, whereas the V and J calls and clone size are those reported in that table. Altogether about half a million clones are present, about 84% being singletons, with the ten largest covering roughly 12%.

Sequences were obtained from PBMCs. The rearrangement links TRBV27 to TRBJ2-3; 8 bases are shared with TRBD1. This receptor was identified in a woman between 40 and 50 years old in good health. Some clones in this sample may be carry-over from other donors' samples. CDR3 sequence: CASSPGQGTDTQYF. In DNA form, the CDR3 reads TGTGCCAGCAGTCCAGGACAGGGAACAGATACGCAGTATTTT.